This TCR beta chain emerged from a study of T-cell reconstitution after alpha-beta-depleted transplantation in children. Germline lookup yields CDR1 DFQATT and CDR2 SNEGSKA (reference sequence). With 4 bases removed from V and 3 bases from J, the gap between germline ends came to 1 base. This CDR3 is 11 amino acids long. This clonotype has a handful of counts. As it was prepared, the TCRbeta library received unique molecular identifiers. TCRdb re-analysed the PCR reads in MiXCR, keeping a single row per CDR3 protein. The sample lists around 400,000 distinct CDR3 sequences, approximately 11% seen once, with roughly 6% in the top ten.

The chain combines TRBV20-1 with TRBJ2-6; D unclear. The material sequenced was PBMCs from the stem cell graft donor, taken from the stem cell graft. The clonotype was recovered from a human donor who donated a stem cell graft to a child with acute myeloid leukemia. CDR3: CSANGANVLTF. CDR3 nucleotides: TGCAGTGCTAATGGGGCCAACGTCCTGACTTTC.